Each of the 12 T cell receptor beta chains below was sequenced from the same sample in a study of response to subunit inactivated influenza vaccine. TCRdb independently ran MiXCR on the RT-PCR reads; one entry per CDR3 protein. Of 400,000 to 650,000 distinct CDR3 sequences in the sample, 6% to 9% were seen once. Sequencing used PBMCs from blood, obtained roughly 24 months after vaccination. These receptors were obtained from a man between 50 and 70 years old who received an inactivated influenza vaccine.

This clonotype came up many times. The V call is TRBV12-3 or TRBV12-4, the J call TRBJ2-7, with D possibly being TRBD2 (6 bases). V was pared by 8 bases and J by 7 bases, with 12 bases between. The CDR3 sequence is 11 residues long. The CDR3 loop is CASQRAKEQYF. In DNA, the CDR3 is TGTGCCAGCCAGCGGGCAAAAGAGCAGTACTTC.

The table lists this clonotype with a few counts. V is TRBV11-2 and J is TRBJ2-3, with 11 bases identical to TRBD2. Per germline, CDR1 SGHAT and CDR2 FQNNGV. With V trimmed by 5 bases and J by 6 bases, 16 bases remained unmatched. This CDR3 has 18 amino acids. The CDR3 here is CASSRWGNSGGAMDTQYF. The CDR3 DNA sequence: TGTGCCAGCAGCCGTTGGGGAAATAGCGGGGGGGCAATGGATACGCAGTATTTT.

This clonotype was counted ten times or more. V and J are TRBV9 and TRBJ1-1; D is unclear. In germline, CDR1 is SGDLS, CDR2 YYNGEE. The V and J ends lost 3 bases and 4 bases respectively, with 10 bases between them. The CDR3 has 13 amino acids. The chain's CDR3 is CASSAPPTTEAFF. CDR3 DNA: TGTGCCAGCAGCGCCCCCCCAACCACTGAAGCTTTCTTT.

The sample holds one count of this clonotype. A much larger clone lies one base from this, so it may be a read error. The chain employs TRBV5-1 and TRBJ1-2, with 7 bases aligning to TRBD1. Germline CDR1 reads SGHRS; CDR2 reads YFSETQ. The CDR3 is 14 residues long. This CDR3 reads CAGSAGQALYGYTF. The CDR3 DNA reads as TGCGCCGGCAGCGCCGGACAGGCGCTATATGGCTACACCTTC. The variable domain in full, completed from reference TRBV5-1 and TRBJ1-2, reads KAGVTQTPRYLIKTRGQQVTLSCSPISGHRSVSWYQQTPGQGLQFLFEYFSETQRNKGNFPGRFSGRQFSNSRSEMNVSTLELGDSALYLCAGSAGQALYGYTFGSGTRLTVV.

The CDR3 DNA sequence: TGTGCCAGTACACCCCCCGGGACCACCTACAATGAGCAGTTCTTC. Translated: CASTPPGTTYNEQFF. The chain recombines TRBV19 with TRBJ2-1; tentatively, D is TRBD1 or TRBD2 (5 bases each). Trimming pared 7 bases from V and 2 bases from J, leaving 15 bases between. CDR1 and CDR2 from the germline V gene are LNHDA and SQIVND (reference sequence). CDR3 size: 15 residues.

At least ten counts were recorded for this clonotype. The chain combines TRBV7-8 with TRBJ1-1, with a possible D match to TRBD1 (6 bases). The V gene's germline CDR1 is SGHVS and CDR2 FQNEAQ. Trimming removed 6 bases from V and 3 bases from J, with 11 bases in between. There are 13 residues in the CDR3. The CDR3 here is CASRKQGHTEAFF. In DNA, the CDR3 is TGTGCCAGCAGGAAACAGGGACACACTGAAGCTTTCTTT.

This clonotype was picked up many times. The V call is TRBV29-1, the J call TRBJ2-1; 7 nucleotides match TRBD2. The CDR3 is 15 amino acids. Trimming at V came to 4 bases and at J to 3 bases, leaving 9 bases not matched to a gene. Germline V gives CDR1 SQVTM, CDR2 ANQGSEA. The CDR3 protein is CSVALSGLLYNEQFF. The CDR3 bases are TGCAGCGTTGCCCTTAGCGGGCTCCTCTACAATGAGCAGTTCTTC.

The rearrangement uses TRBV19 and TRBJ2-7; 7 nucleotides agree with TRBD1. Germline CDR1 and CDR2: LNHDA and SQIVND (reference sequence). With V trimmed by 6 bases and J by 3 bases, 11 bases remained unmatched. CDR3 length equals 15 residues. CDR3 sequence (DNA): TGTGCCAGTAGCTCACTCCGGGACAGATACTACGAGCAGTACTTC. It is translated as CASSSLRDRYYEQYF.

The CDR3 spells CASSPKGIQPQHF. The CDR3 DNA follows: TGTGCCAGCAGTCCCAAGGGGATTCAGCCCCAGCATTTT. The J gene is TRBJ1-5, the V gene TRBV12-3 or TRBV12-4; the D gene is possibly TRBD1 (5 bases). This CDR3 region has 13 residues. With 5 bases removed from V and 6 bases from J, the gap between germline ends came to 11 bases.

As to this clonotype: One end of the junction does not line up with germline, which may come from a read error. The V call is TRBV9, the J call TRBJ2-2, with TRBD2 matching over 10 bases. CDR3 length: 17 residues. The germline gives CDR1 SGDLS, CDR2 YYNGEE. The CDR3 sequence: CASTLEAGGLNIGELFF. The CDR3 DNA is TGTGCCAGCACCTTAGAAGCGGGAGGGCTTAACATCGGGGAGCTGTTTTTT. Full variable domain (remainder filled in from reference TRBV9 and TRBJ2-2): DSGVTQTPKHLITATGQRVTLRCSPRSGDLSVYWYQQSLDQGLQFLIQYYNGEERAKGNILERFSAQQFPDLHSELNLSSLELGDSALYFCASTLEAGGLNIGELFFGEGSRLTVL.

With respect to this clonotype: A much more abundant neighbour one base away suggests this may be a read error. The chain is built from TRBV7-2 and TRBJ2-7; 8 bases are shared with TRBD2. V shed 1 base, J shed 6 bases, and the junction held 8 bases outside the gene matches. CDR3 length: 15 residues. Germline CDR1 reads SGHTA; CDR2 reads FQGNSA. CDR3 region: CASSLVREGPCEQYF. The CDR3 coding sequence is TGTGCCAGCAGCTTAGTTCGGGAGGGTCCCTGCGAGCAGTACTTC.

This chain links TRBV7-2 with TRBJ2-1; 9 bases fit TRBD1. V lost 1 base to trimming and J lost 6 bases; unmatched junction nucleotides: 10. The V gene's germline CDR1 is SGHTA and CDR2 FQGNSA. The CDR3 consists of 17 residues. The CDR3 DNA reads TGTGCCAGCAGCTTAGGGACAGGGGTACTGCCCCTCAATGAGCAGTTCTTC. Translated, it gives CASSLGTGVLPLNEQFF.